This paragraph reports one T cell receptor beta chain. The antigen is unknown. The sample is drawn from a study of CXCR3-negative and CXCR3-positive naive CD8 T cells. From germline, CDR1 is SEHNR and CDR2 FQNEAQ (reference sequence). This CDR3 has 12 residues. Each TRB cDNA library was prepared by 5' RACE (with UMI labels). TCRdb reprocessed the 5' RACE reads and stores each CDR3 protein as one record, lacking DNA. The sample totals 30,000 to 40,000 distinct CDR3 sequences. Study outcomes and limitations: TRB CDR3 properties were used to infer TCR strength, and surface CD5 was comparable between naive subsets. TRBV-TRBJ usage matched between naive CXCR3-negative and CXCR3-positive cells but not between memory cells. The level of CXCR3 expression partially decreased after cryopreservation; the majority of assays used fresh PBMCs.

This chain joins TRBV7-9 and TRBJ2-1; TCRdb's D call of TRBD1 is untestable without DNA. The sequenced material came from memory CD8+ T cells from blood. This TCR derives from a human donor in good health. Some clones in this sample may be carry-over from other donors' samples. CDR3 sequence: CASSPGLERSFF.